Here is one T cell receptor beta chain with its context. Its antigen is unknown. The CDR3 is 15 residues long. Trimming took 0 bases from V and 8 from J; bases not matched to a gene: 5. In germline, CDR1 is SGHRS, CDR2 YFSETQ. The sample originates from a study of graft-versus-host responses after intestinal transplantation. Study information: All recipients were given anti-thymocyte globulin induction, and tacrolimus and steroids were then administered for around three years.

General study results and limits: Early post-transplant HvG declines showed an association with peak circulating GvH clone levels. Individuals who had graft-donor T cell macrochimerism had allografts that showed high graft-versus-host to host-versus-graft clonal ratios. GvH clones were identified in recipient marrow, with some first appearing in ileum or blood.

The assay was immunoSEQ multiplex PCR, and TCRdb's table has in-frame clones only and misses some. Of some 22,000 clones listed, roughly nine tenths are singletons. The chain has TRBV5-1 and TRBJ2-1, with 10 bases aligning to TRBD2. The sample in question was PBMCs, obtained around 40 days after intestinal transplant. This TCR was recovered from a human patient who received an intestinal transplant, so some T cells may come from the graft donor. The CDR3 DNA reads as TGCGCCAGCAGCTTGGCGGCTAGCGGGAGCCATGAGCAGTTCTTC. Amino acids: CASSLAASGSHEQFF. Full variable domain (rest looked up from reference TRBV5-1 and TRBJ2-1): KAGVTQTPRYLIKTRGQQVTLSCSPISGHRSVSWYQQTPGQGLQFLFEYFSETQRNKGNFPGRFSGRQFSNSRSEMNVSTLELGDSALYLCASSLAASGSHEQFFGPGTRLTVL.